This TCR beta chain stems from a study of T cells in Graves' hyperthyroidism and ophthalmopathy. Amplified TCR beta CDR3 regions came from RNA transcripts. The HTBI primer set was used in a first-round RT-PCR of the TCR CDR3. TCRdb re-derived calls from the multiplex PCR reads in MiXCR, one entry per CDR3 protein. The table lists about 570,000 distinct CDR3 sequences, under 60% of them singletons. Losses at the gene ends were 8 bases for V and 5 bases for J; bases not matched to a gene: 9. This CDR3 region has 16 residues. The gene calls are TRBV12-3 or TRBV12-4 and TRBJ2-7; 16 nucleotides match TRBD2. This TCR derives from an adult woman with Graves' disease, either hyperthyroidism or ophthalmopathy (not recorded which). The sample comprised peripheral blood or thyroid tissue (not recorded which). The CDR3: CASSGLAGGPSNEQYF. Here the CDR3 DNA reads TGTGCCAGCTCGGGACTAGCGGGAGGGCCAAGCAACGAGCAGTACTTC.